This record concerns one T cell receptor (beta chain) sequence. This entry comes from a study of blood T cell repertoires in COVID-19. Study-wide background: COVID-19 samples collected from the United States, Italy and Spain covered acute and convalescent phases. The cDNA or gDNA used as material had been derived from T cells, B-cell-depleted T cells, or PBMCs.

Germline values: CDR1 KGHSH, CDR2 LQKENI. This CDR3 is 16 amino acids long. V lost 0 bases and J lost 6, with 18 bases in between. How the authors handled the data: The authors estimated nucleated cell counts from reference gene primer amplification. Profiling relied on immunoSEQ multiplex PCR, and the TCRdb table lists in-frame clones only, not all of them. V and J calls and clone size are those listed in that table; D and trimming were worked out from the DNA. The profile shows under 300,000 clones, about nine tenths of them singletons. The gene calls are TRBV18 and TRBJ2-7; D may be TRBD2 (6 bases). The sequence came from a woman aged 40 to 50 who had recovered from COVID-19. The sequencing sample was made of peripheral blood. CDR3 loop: CASSPPNLAIASEQYF. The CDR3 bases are TGTGCCAGCTCACCACCGAACCTAGCGATAGCCTCCGAGCAGTACTTC.